The 15 T cell receptor beta chains below were found in one sample sequenced in a study of memory CD4+ T cells and cytomegalovirus serostatus. The sort gate was single viable CD3+CD4+CD8-CD45RO+ cells for memory CD4+ T cells. Produced via immunoSEQ multiplex PCR; TCRdb's table is partial and in-frame only. Altogether around 40,000 clones are present, about 73% being singletons, with the ten largest covering 0.6% to 0.9%. The sequenced material came from memory CD4+ T cells from blood. The receptor set was obtained from an adult in good health and CMV-seronegative.

This clone has just one count. The rearrangement joins TRBV18 to TRBJ1-4, with 7 bases aligning to TRBD1. This CDR3 contains 14 residues. CDR1 is KGHSH, CDR2 LQKENI, per germline. Trimming cost V 4 bases and J 5 bases; bases outside gene matches: 4. Here the CDR3 DNA reads TGTGCCAGCTCACGGGAACAGGGGAATGAAAAACTGTTTTTT. This codes for CASSREQGNEKLFF.

This clone was counted once. This rearrangement joins TRBV30 to TRBJ1-4; 10 nucleotides agree with TRBD1. CDR1 GTSNPN and CDR2 SVGIG come from the germline V gene (reference sequence). V shed 5 bases, J shed 13 bases, and the junction held 13 bases outside the gene matches. The CDR3 extends over 14 amino acids. CDR3 sequence: CAWGRDRGPAPLFF. The CDR3 nucleotides read TGTGCCTGGGGGAGGGACAGGGGTCCAGCTCCACTGTTTTTT.

V usage is TRBV18 and J usage is TRBJ1-6; D is unclear. The CDR3 is 14 amino acids. V lost 5 bases, J lost 5 bases, and 10 bases lay in between. Germline-derived CDR1 and CDR2 are KGHSH and LQKENI. DNA of the CDR3: TGTGCCAGCTCATGGCAGGTTGATAATTCACCCCTCCACTTT. It specifies CASSWQVDNSPLHF.

CDR3: CASSPTQPGGNTIYF. Written as DNA, the CDR3 is TGCGCCAGCAGCCCGACCCAACCAGGCGGAAACACCATATATTTT. The chain joins TRBV5-1 to TRBJ1-3; D call uncertain. Germline V gene data show CDR1 as SGHRS and CDR2 as YFSETQ. CDR3 length equals 15 residues. Trimming took 4 bases from V and 4 from J, leaving 15 bases between them.

The rearrangement links TRBV11-2 to TRBJ1-4, with TRBD1 identical over 7 bases. Per germline, CDR1 SGHAT and CDR2 FQNNGV. This CDR3 contains 16 residues. Trimming at V came to 4 bases and at J to 0 bases, leaving 5 bases not matched to a gene. The CDR3 region has the DNA TGTGCCAGCAGCTCCGGGACAGTGGCAACTAATGAAAAACTGTTTTTT. Translated, it gives CASSSGTVATNEKLFF.

This clone was detected only a few times. V is TRBV14 and J is TRBJ1-1, with D possibly matching TRBD1 (5 bases). Trimming took 4 bases from V and 7 from J, leaving 16 bases between them. CDR3 size: 14 residues. CDR1 is SGHDN, CDR2 FVKESK, per germline. The CDR3 sequence is CASSPPRGAVEAFF. Here the CDR3 DNA reads TGTGCCAGCAGCCCACCCAGAGGGGCGGTTGAAGCTTTCTTT.

This rearrangement joins TRBV7-2 to TRBJ2-1, with D possibly matching TRBD1 (6 bases). The V gene lost 2 bases and the J gene lost 2 bases, with 16 bases spanning the gap. This CDR3 is built from 17 residues. In germline, CDR1 is SGHTA, CDR2 FQGNSA. CDR3 in amino acids: CASSLWAGAGAYNEQFF. The CDR3 DNA is TGTGCCAGCAGCTTATGGGCAGGGGCCGGAGCCTACAATGAGCAGTTCTTC.

This rearrangement joins TRBV7-2 to TRBJ1-3; TRBD1 matches 7 bases. The ends lost 5 bases at V and 2 bases at J; junction bases unmatched: 15. Germline CDR1 reads SGHTA; CDR2 reads FQGNSA. This CDR3 contains 18 residues. CDR3 in amino acids: CASSPYVPQGTTGNTIYF. DNA for the CDR3: TGTGCCAGCAGCCCATATGTCCCACAGGGGACGACTGGAAACACCATATATTTT.

The genes are TRBV9 and TRBJ2-5; the match to TRBD2 covers 9 bases. This CDR3 spans 14 amino acids. Germline V gene lookup returns CDR1 SGDLS and CDR2 YYNGEE. V shed 2 bases, J shed 4 bases, and the junction held 3 bases outside the gene matches. Here the CDR3 reads CASSVGLARETQYF. Here the CDR3 DNA reads TGTGCCAGCAGCGTGGGACTAGCAAGAGAGACCCAGTACTTC.

The chain has TRBV2 and TRBJ1-2; 7 positions match TRBD1. The germline gives CDR1 SNHLY, CDR2 FYNNEI. V trimming: 6 bases; J trimming: 8 bases; junction bases outside the gene matches: 9. The CDR3 has 13 amino acids. The CDR3 coding sequence is TGTGCCAGCAGGGACAGGTCCGTTAGGGGCTACACCTTC. Protein: CASRDRSVRGYTF.

This clone occurred a few times. The chain is built from TRBV7-2 and TRBJ2-3; 8 bases match TRBD2. CDR1 is SGHTA and CDR2 is FQGNSA in the germline V gene. The CDR3 runs to 16 residues. The V and J ends lost 6 bases and 7 bases, in that order; junction bases with no gene match: 15. CDR3 coding DNA: TGTGCCAGCAGTACCGGCCCCCGGGGGGGCCGTAATACGCAGTATTTT. Residues: CASSTGPRGGRNTQYF.

The chain joins TRBV5-1 to TRBJ2-7; TRBD2 matches 11 bases. Germline V CDR1 and CDR2: SGHRS, YFSETQ. The V and J ends lost 4 bases and 2 bases, in that order; junction bases with no gene match: 8. The CDR3 spans 16 residues. The CDR3 reads CASSRTGLAGTYEQYF. The CDR3 DNA reads TGCGCCAGCAGCCGTACCGGACTAGCGGGCACCTACGAGCAGTACTTC.

This sequence joins TRBV5-6 and TRBJ2-4; 8 bases align to TRBD1. The CDR3 runs to 16 residues. The V segment lost 0 bases and the J segment 8 bases; nucleotides outside the gene matches: 10. CDR1 and CDR2 (germline): SGHDT, YYEEEE. The DNA for the CDR3 is TGTGCCAGCAGCTTGGGGCAGGGGGCGGGAAAAGACATTCAGTACTTC. It codes for CASSLGQGAGKDIQYF. Based on the CDR3 plus reference TRBV5-6 and TRBJ2-4, the full variable domain is DAGVTQSPTHLIKTRGQQVTLRCSPKSGHDTVSWYQQALGQGPQFIFQYYEEEERQRGNFPDRFSGHQFPNYSSELNVNALLLGDSALYLCASSLGQGAGKDIQYFGAGTRLSVL.

The table lists this clone with a few counts. In nucleotides, the CDR3 is TGTGCCACCAGCAGAGAGAAGGTGGAGGGCTACGAGCAGTACTTC. This encodes CATSREKVEGYEQYF. The genes are TRBV15 and TRBJ2-7, with D tentatively TRBD2 (6 bases). Germline loops: CDR1 LNHNV, CDR2 YYDKDF (reference sequence). The V end lost 0 bases, the J end lost 3 bases, and 12 bases lay between the germline ends. CDR3 length equals 15 residues. Filled out from reference TRBV15 and TRBJ2-7, the complete variable domain reads DAMVIQNPRYQVTQFGKPVTLSCSQTLNHNVMYWYQQKSSQAPKLLFHYYDKDFNNEADTPDNFQSRRPNTSFCFLDIRSPGLGDTAMYLCATSREKVEGYEQYFGPGTRLTVT.

The CDR3 DNA sequence: TGTGCCAGCAGCCGCCGATACTCCTACGAGCAGTACTTC. This gives the protein CASSRRYSYEQYF. The gene calls are TRBV14 and TRBJ2-7; D unresolved. Looked up from germline, CDR1 is SGHDN and CDR2 is FVKESK. The CDR3 has 13 amino acids. V shed 4 bases and J shed 0 bases, with 7 bases lying between them.